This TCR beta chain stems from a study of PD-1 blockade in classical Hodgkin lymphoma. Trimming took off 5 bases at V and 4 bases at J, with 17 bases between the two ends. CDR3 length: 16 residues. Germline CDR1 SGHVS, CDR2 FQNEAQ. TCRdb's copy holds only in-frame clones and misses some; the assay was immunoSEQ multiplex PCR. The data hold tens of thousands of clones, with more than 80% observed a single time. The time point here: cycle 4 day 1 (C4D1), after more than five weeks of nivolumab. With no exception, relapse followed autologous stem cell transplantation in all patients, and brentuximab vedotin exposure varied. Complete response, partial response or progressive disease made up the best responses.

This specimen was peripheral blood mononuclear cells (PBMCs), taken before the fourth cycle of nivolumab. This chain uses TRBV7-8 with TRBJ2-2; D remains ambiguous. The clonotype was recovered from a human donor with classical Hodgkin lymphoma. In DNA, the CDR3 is TGTGCCAGCAGCGTACTCTTAGGGCCTAGCACCGGGGAGCTGTTTTTT. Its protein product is CASSVLLGPSTGELFF. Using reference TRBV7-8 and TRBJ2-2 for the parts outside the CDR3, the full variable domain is GAGVSQSPRYKVAKRGQDVALRCDPISGHVSLFWYQQALGQGPEFLTYFQNEAQLDKSGLPSDRFFAERPEGSVSTLKIQRTQQEDSAVYLCASSVLLGPSTGELFFGEGSRLTVL.